The rows below give T cell receptor beta chains drawn from one sample of a study of Ad26.COV2.S vaccination and SARS-CoV-2 variants. Generated by immunoSEQ multiplex PCR, the TCRdb table keeps only in-frame clones and is missing some. The table lists 350,000 to 500,000 clones, less than 95% of them singletons, with less than 4.5% in the top ten. The sample was peripheral blood, taken in a trial of Ad26.COV2.S vaccine versus placebo. These receptor sequences come from a person aged 18-60 years who received the Ad26.COV2.S COVID-19 vaccine or a placebo. The CDR3 runs from the conserved cysteine through the conserved F or W. The D gene is left open where the match is weak. Not all rows give a size; the values are once, few, many and, for expanded clones, a class.

j_gene,abundance,v_gene,d_gene,CDR3nt,CDR3aa
TRBJ2-3,.,TRBV4-3,.,TGCGCCAGCAGCCGGGGAACAGGGATCACAGATACGCAGTATTTT,CASSRGTGITDTQYF
TRBJ2-1,.,TRBV27,TRBD2,TGTGCCAGCAGTTTGCTTACTAGCGGGAGTCCTCATGAGCAGTTCTTC,CASSLLTSGSPHEQFF
TRBJ2-1,few,TRBV14,.,TGTGCCAGCAGCCAAGTCTTTATGGACCATGAGCAGTTCTTC,CASSQVFMDHEQFF
TRBJ2-7,.,TRBV19,TRBD2,TGTGCCAGTAGTATTAAGCGGGGGACCTACGAGCAGTACTTC,CASSIKRGTYEQYF
TRBJ1-1,once,TRBV5-6,.,TGTGCCAGCAGCTTGGTGCATTTGGACACTGAAGCTTTCTTT,CASSLVHLDTEAFF
TRBJ1-1,.,TRBV3-1/TRBV3-2,.,TGTGCCAGCAGCCACCAGGGAACTGAAGCTTTCTTT,CASSHQGTEAFF
TRBJ2-1,.,TRBV9,TRBD2,TGTGCCAGCAGCGCGGGACTAGCGGGAGTGGATGAGCAGTTCTTC,CASSAGLAGVDEQFF
TRBJ2-1,.,TRBV27,.,TGTGCCAGCAGTCCGGGATGGACCGCGCATGAGCAGTTCTTC,CASSPGWTAHEQFF
TRBJ2-1,.,TRBV11-2,.,TGTGCCAGCAGCTTAGTAGGGGCGCCCCCCTTTTTAACCTACAATGAGCAGTTCTTC,CASSLVGAPPFLTYNEQFF
TRBJ1-2,.,TRBV28,.,TGTGCCAGCAGTCTAGGTACAGGGTTCGGCTACACCTTC,CASSLGTGFGYTF
TRBJ2-7,.,TRBV19,.,TGTGCCAGTAGTCTTCGGCCAGCCGGATACGAGCAGTACTTC,CASSLRPAGYEQYF
TRBJ1-5,.,TRBV6-5,TRBD1,TGTGCCAGCAGTTACGGGACAGGGCGCAATCAGCCCCAGCATTTT,CASSYGTGRNQPQHF
TRBJ1-1,.,TRBV5-6,.,TGTGCCAGCAGCTTGATGGGAGCCGGGGCCATGAACACTGAAGCTTTCTTT,CASSLMGAGAMNTEAFF
TRBJ2-1,.,TRBV9,TRBD2,TGTGCCAGCAGCGTAGGAGGGACTAGCGGGACTTCCTACAATGAGCAGTTCTTC,CASSVGGTSGTSYNEQFF
TRBJ2-7,.,TRBV28,TRBD2,TGTGCCAGCAGTTTAGGGACTAGCGGGAGTAGTTCCTACGAGCAGTACTTC,CASSLGTSGSSSYEQYF
TRBJ2-1,.,TRBV4-2,TRBD2,TGTGCCAGCAGCCTCGGGACTACCCTTTACAATGAGCAGTTCTTC,CASSLGTTLYNEQFF
TRBJ2-5,once,TRBV27,TRBD2,TGTGCCAGCAGTTTGACTAGCGGGAGGTTAAGAGAGACCCAGTACTTC,CASSLTSGRLRETQYF
TRBJ2-3,.,TRBV3-1/TRBV3-2,.,TGTGCCAGCAGCCAAGGTGTCTCCGAGGCGGCTACGCAGTATTTT,CASSQGVSEAATQYF
TRBJ2-7,.,TRBV4-3,.,TGCGCCAGCAGCCAAGGGCCGCTTCCCTACGAGCAGTACTTC,CASSQGPLPYEQYF